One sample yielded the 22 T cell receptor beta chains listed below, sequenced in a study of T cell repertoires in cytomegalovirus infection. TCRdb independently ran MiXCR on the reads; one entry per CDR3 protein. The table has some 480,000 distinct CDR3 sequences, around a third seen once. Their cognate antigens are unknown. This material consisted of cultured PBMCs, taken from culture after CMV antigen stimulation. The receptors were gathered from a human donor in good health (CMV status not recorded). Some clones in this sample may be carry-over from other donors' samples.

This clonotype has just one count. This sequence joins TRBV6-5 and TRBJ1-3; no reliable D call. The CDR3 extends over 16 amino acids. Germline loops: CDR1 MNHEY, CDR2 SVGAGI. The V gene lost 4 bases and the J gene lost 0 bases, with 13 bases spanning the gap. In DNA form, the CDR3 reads TGTGCCAGCAGTTCCGATACAGCCAGCTCTGGAAACACCATATATTTT. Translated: CASSSDTASSGNTIYF.

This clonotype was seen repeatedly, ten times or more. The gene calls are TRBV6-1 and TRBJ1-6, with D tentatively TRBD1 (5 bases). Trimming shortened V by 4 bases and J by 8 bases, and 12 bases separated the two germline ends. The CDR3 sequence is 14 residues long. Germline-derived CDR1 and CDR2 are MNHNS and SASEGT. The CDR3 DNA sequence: TGTGCCAGCAGTGCGCGGGGCGTAGATTCACCCCTCCACTTT. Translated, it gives CASSARGVDSPLHF.

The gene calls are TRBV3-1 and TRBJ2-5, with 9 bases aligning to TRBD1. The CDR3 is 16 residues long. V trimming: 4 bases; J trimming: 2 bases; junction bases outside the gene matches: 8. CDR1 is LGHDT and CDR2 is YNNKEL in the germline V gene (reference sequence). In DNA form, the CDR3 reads TGTGCCAGCAGCCGGACAGGGGCCAAGATACAAGAGACCCAGTACTTC. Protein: CASSRTGAKIQETQYF.

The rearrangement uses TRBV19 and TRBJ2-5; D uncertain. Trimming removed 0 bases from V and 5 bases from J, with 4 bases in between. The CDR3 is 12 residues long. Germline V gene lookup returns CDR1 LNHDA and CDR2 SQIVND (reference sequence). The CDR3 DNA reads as TGTGCCAGTAGTATAGACGGCGAGACCCAGTACTTC. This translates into CASSIDGETQYF.

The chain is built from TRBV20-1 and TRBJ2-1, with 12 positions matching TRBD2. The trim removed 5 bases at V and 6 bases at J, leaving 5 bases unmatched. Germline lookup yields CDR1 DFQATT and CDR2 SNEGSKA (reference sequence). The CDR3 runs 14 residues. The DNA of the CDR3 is TGCAGTGCTCTTCTAGCGGGAGGGCCCAATGAGCAGTTCTTC. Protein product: CSALLAGGPNEQFF.

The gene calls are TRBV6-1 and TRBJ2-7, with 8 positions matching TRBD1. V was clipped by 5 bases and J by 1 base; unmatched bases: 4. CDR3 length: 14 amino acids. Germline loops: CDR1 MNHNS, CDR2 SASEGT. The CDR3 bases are TGTGCCAGCAGTCGAGGACAGGGTTCCTACGAGCAGTACTTC. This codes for CASSRGQGSYEQYF.

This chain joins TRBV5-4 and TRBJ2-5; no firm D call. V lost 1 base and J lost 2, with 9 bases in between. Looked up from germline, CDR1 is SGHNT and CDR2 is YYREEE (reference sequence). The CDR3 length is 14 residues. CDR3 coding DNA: TGTGCCAGCAGCTTGAAGGACGGGCAAGAGACCCAGTACTTC. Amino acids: CASSLKDGQETQYF. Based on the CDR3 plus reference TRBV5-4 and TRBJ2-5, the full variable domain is ETGVTQSPTHLIKTRGQQVTLRCSSQSGHNTVSWYQQALGQGPQFIFQYYREEENGRGNFPPRFSGLQFPNYSSELNVNALELDDSALYLCASSLKDGQETQYFGPGTRLLVL.

The CDR3 sequence: CATKGANEKLFF. The DNA of the CDR3 is TGTGCCACCAAGGGAGCCAATGAAAAACTGTTTTTT. V gene TRBV6-2 or TRBV6-3 combines with J gene TRBJ1-4; the D is unclear. The V gene lost 10 bases and the J gene lost 5 bases, with 11 bases spanning the gap. The CDR3 has 12 residues. Germline-derived CDR1 and CDR2 are MNHEY and SVGEGT.

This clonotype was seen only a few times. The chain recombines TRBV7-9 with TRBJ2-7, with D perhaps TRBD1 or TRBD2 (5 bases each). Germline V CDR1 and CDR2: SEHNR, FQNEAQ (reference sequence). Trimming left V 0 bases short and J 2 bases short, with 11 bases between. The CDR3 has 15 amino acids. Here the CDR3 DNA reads TGTGCCAGCAGCTTAGCGGGGACGGGCCCCTACGAGCAGTACGTC. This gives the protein CASSLAGTGPYEQYV.

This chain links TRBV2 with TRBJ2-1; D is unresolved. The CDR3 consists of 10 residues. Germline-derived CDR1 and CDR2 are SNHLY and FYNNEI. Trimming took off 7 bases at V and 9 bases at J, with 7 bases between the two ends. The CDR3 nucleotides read TGTGCCAGCATGGCTAGTGAGCAGTTCTTC. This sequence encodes CASMASEQFF.

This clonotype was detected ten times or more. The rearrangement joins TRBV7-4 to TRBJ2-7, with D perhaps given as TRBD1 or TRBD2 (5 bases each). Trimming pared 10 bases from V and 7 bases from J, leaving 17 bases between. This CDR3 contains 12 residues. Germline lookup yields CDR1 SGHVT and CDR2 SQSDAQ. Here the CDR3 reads CATERGVAEQYV. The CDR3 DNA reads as TGTGCCACCGAGAGGGGTGTAGCGGAGCAGTACGTC.

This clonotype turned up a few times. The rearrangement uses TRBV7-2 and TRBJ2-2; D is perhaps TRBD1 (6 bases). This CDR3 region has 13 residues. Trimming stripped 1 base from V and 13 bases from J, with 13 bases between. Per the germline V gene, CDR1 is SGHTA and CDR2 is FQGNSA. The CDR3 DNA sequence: TGTGCCAGCAGCTTAGTAGGGGGAGTGGGGCTGTTTTTT. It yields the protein CASSLVGGVGLFF. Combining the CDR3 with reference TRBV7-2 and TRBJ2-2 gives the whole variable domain GAGVSQSPSNKVTEKGKDVELRCDPISGHTALYWYRQSLGQGLEFLIYFQGNSAPDKSGLPSDRFSAERTGGSVSTLTIQRTQQEDSAVYLCASSLVGGVGLFFGEGSRLTVL.

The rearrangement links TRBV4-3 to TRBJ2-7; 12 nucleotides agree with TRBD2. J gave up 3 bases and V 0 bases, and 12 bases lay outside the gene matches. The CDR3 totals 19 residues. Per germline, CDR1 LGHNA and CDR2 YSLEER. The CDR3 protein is CASSQDLAGGTLLFYEQYF. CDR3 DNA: TGCGCCAGCAGCCAAGATCTAGCGGGAGGGACCCTACTTTTCTACGAGCAGTACTTC.

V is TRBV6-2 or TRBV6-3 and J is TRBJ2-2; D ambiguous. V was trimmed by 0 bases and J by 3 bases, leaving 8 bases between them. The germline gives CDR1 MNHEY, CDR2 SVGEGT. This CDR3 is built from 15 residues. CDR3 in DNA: TGTGCCAGCAGTTACTCGATTGCCGACACCGGGGAGCTGTTTTTT. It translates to CASSYSIADTGELFF.

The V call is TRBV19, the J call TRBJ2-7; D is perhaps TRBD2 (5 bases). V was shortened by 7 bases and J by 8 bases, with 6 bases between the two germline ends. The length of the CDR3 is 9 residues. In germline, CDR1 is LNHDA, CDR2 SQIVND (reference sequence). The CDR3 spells CASNGKQYV. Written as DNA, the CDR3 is TGTGCCAGTAACGGGAAGCAGTACGTC.

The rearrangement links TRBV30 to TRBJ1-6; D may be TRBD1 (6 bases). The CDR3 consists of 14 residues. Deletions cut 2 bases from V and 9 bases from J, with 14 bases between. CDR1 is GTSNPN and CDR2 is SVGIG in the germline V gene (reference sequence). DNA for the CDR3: TGTGCCTGGAGTCTCCTGACAGGTTCTTCACCCCTCCACTTT. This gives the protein CAWSLLTGSSPLHF.

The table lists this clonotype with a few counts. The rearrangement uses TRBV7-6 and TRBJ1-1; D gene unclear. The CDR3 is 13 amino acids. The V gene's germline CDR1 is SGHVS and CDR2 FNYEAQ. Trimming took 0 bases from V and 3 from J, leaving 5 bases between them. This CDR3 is CASSLATHTEAFF. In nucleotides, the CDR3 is TGTGCCAGCAGCTTAGCGACTCACACTGAAGCTTTCTTT.

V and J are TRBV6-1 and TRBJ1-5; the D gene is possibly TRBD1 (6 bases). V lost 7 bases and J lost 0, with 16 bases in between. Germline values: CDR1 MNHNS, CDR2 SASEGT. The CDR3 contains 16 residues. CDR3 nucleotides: TGTGCCAGCATGGGAGGACAGTTAGTTAGCAATCAGCCCCAGCATTTT. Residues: CASMGGQLVSNQPQHF.

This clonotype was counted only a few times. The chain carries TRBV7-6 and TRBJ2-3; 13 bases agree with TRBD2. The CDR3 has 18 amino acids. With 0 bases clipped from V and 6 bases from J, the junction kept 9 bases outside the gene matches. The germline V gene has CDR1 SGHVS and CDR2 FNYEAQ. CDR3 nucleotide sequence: TGTGCCAGCAGCTTAGCGCTACTAGCGGGAGGGCCGGCGGATACGCAGTATTTT. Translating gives CASSLALLAGGPADTQYF.

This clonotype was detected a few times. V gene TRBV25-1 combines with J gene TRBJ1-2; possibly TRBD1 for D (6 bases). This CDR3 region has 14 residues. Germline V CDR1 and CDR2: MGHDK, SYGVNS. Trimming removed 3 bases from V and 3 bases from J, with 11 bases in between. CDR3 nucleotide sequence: TGTGCCAGCAGTGATTTGGCAGGGGACTATGGCTACACCTTC. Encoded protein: CASSDLAGDYGYTF.

Written as DNA, the CDR3 is TGTGCCAGCAGTGGGAGGGGACGCAATCAGCCCCAGCATTTT. Translation gives CASSGRGRNQPQHF. This chain links TRBV12-3 or TRBV12-4 with TRBJ1-5; D perhaps matches TRBD1 (5 bases). V lost 5 bases and J lost 2, with 10 bases in between. This CDR3 has 14 residues.

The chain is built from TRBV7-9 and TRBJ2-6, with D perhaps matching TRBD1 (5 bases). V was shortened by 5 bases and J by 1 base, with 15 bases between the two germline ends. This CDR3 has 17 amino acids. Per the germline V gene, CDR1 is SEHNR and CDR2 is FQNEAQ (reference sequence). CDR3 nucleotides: TGTGCCAGCAGCCGGCCCCAGGGTCCATCTGGGGCCAACGTCCTGACTTTC. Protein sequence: CASSRPQGPSGANVLTF.